This record covers a single T cell receptor beta chain. V was clipped by 5 bases and J by 1 base, with 15 bases between them. The CDR3 has 16 residues. Germline CDR1 SGHAT, CDR2 FQNNGV. Each CDR3 protein gets one entry after TCRdb re-called the 5' RACE reads with MiXCR. The sample records over 300,000 distinct CDR3 sequences, 20% to 25% being singletons. The sample comes from a study of T-cell memory formation after mild COVID-19. The sequencing input was PBMCs or a T cell subset sorted from them (not recorded which). The rearrangement links TRBV11-2 to TRBJ2-1; tentatively, D is TRBD1 (6 bases). The sequence was collected from a man aged 18 to 35 who had mild COVID-19 (a few samples of this study predate the infection). Cell type and time point are not known. The CDR3 region has the DNA TGTGCCAGCAGCCAAGGCCCAGGGGTTTCCTACAATGAGCAGTTCTTC. Its translation is CASSQGPGVSYNEQFF.